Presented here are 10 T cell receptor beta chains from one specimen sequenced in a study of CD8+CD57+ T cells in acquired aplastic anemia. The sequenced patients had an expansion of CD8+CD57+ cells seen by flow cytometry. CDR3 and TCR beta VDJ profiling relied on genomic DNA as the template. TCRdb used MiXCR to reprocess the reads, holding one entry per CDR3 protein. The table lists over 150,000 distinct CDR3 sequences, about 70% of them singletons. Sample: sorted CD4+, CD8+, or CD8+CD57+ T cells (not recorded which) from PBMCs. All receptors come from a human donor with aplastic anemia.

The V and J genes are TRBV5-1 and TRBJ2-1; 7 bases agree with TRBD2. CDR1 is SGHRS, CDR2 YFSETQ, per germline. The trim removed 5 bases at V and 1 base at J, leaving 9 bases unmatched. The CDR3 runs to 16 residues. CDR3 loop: CASSPASGISYNEQFF. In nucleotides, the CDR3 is TGCGCCAGCAGTCCTGCTAGCGGTATATCCTACAATGAGCAGTTCTTC.

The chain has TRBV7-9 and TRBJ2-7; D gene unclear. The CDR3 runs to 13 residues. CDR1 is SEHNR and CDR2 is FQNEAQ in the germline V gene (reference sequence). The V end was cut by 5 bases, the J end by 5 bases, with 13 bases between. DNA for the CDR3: TGTGCCAGCAGCGGGCTAGTGGGCGACGAGCAGTACTTC. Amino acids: CASSGLVGDEQYF.

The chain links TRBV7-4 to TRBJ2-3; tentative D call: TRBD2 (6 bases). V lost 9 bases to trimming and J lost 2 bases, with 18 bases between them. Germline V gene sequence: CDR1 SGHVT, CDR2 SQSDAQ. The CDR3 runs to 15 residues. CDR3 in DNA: TGTGCCAGTAGTCCCTGGGCGGGGTCCACAGATACGCAGTATTTT. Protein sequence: CASSPWAGSTDTQYF.

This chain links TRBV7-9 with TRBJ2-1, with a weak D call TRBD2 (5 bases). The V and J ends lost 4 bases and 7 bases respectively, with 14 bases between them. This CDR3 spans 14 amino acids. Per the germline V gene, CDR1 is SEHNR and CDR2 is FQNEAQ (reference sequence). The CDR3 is CASSSADRGNEQFF. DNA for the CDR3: TGTGCCAGCAGCTCAGCAGACCGCGGGAATGAGCAGTTCTTC.

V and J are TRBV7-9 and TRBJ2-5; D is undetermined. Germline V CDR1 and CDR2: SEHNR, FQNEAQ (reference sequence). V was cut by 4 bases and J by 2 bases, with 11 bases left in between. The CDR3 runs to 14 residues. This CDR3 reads CASSYRHLQETQYF. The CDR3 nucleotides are TGTGCCAGCAGCTATCGACATTTACAAGAGACCCAGTACTTC. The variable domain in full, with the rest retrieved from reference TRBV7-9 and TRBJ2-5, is DTGVSQNPRHKITKRGQNVTFRCDPISEHNRLYWYRQTLGQGPEFLTYFQNEAQLEKSRLLSDRFSAERPKGSFSTLEIQRTEQGDSAMYLCASSYRHLQETQYFGPGTRLLVL.

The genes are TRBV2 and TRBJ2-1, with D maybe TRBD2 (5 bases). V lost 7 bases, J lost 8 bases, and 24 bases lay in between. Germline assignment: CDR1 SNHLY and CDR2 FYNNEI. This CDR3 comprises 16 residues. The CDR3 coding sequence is TGTGCCAGCATCTTGGACGACTATAACCTGGCCGATGAGCAGTTCTTC. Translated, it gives CASILDDYNLADEQFF.

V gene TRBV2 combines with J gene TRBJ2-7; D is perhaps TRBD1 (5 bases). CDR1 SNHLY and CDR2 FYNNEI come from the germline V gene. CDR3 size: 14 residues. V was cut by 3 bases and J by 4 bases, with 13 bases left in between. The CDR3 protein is CASSDGHLTYEQYF. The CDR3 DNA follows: TGTGCCAGCAGTGACGGACATTTGACGTACGAGCAGTACTTC.

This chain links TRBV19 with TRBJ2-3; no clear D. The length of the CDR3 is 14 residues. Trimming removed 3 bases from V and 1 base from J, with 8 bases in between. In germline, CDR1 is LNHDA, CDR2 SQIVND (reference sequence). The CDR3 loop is CASSIGQGTDTQYF. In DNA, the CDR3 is TGTGCCAGTAGTATTGGCCAGGGCACAGATACGCAGTATTTT.

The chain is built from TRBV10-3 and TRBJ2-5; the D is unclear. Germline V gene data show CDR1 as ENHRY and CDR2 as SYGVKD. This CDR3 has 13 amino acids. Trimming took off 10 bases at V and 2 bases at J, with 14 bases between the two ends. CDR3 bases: TGTGCCAGCAGCTCTAGGACGCAAGAGACCCAGTACTTC. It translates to CASSSRTQETQYF.

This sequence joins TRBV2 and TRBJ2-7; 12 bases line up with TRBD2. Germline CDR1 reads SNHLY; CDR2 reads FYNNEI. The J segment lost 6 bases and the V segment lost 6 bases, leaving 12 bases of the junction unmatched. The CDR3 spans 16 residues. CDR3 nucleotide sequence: TGTGCCAGCAGAGAGTGGTCTAGCGGGAGGGTCTCCGAGCAGTACTTC. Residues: CASREWSSGRVSEQYF.